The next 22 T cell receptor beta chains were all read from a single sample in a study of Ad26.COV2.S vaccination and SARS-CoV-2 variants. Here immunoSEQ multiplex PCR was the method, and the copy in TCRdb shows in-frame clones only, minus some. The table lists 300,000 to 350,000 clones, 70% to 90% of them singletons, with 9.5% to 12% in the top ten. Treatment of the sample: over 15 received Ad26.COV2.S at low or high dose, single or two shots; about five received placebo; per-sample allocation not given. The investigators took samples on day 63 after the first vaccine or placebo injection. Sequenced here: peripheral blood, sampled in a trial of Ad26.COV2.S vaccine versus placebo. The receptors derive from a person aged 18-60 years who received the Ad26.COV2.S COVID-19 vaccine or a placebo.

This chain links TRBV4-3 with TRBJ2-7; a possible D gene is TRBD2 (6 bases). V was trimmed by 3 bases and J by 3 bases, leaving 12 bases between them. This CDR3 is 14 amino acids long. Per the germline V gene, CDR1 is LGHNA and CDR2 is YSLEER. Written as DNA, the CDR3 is TGCGCCAGCAGCCAGGAGGGAGGACGCTACGAGCAGTACTTC. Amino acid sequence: CASSQEGGRYEQYF.

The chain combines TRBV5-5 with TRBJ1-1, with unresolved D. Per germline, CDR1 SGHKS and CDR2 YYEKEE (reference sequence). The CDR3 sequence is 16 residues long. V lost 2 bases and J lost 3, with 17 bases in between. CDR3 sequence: CASSFIPTRRDTEAFF. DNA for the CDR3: TGTGCCAGCAGCTTTATACCGACAAGGAGAGACACTGAAGCTTTCTTT.

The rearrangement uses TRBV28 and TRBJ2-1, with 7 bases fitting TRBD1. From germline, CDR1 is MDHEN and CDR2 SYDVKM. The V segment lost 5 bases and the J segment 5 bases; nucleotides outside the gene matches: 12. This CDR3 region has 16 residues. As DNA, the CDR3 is TGTGCCAGCAGTCCTACTAACCCGGGACAGAACAATGAGCAGTTCTTC. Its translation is CASSPTNPGQNNEQFF.

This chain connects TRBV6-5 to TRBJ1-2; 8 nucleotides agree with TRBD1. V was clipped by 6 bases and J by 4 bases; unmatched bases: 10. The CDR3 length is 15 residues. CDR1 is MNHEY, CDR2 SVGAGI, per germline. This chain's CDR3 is CASRPQGALSYGYTF. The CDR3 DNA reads TGTGCCAGCAGACCCCAGGGGGCTCTGTCCTATGGCTACACCTTC.

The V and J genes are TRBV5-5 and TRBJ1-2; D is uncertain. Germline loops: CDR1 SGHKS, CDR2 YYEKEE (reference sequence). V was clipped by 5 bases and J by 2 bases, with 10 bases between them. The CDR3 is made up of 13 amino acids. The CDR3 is CASRKVVNYGYTF. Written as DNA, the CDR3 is TGTGCCAGCAGGAAAGTGGTCAACTATGGCTACACCTTC.

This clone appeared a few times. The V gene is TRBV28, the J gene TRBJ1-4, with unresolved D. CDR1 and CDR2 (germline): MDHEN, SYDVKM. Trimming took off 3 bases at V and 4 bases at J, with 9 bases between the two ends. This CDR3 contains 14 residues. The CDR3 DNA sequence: TGTGCCAGCAGTTTTAGACTGAATAATGAAAAACTGTTTTTT. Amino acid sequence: CASSFRLNNEKLFF.

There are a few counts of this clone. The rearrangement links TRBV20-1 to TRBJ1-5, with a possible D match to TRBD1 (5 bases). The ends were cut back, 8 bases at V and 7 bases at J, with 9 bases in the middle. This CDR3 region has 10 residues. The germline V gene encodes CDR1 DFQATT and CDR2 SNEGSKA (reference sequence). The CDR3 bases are TGCAGTTTAGGGGAGCAGCCCCAGCATTTT. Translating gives CSLGEQPQHF.

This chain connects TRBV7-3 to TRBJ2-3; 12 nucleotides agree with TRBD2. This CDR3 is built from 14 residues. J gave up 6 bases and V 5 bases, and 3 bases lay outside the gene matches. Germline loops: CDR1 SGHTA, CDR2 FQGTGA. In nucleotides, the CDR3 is TGTGCCAGCAGCCTCGGGACTAGCGGGGATACGCAGTATTTT. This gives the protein CASSLGTSGDTQYF. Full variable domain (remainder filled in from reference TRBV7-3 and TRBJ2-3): GAGVSQTPSNKVTEKGKYVELRCDPISGHTALYWYRQSLGQGPEFLIYFQGTGAADDSGLPNDRFFAVRPEGSVSTLKIQRTERGDSAVYLCASSLGTSGDTQYFGPGTRLTVL.

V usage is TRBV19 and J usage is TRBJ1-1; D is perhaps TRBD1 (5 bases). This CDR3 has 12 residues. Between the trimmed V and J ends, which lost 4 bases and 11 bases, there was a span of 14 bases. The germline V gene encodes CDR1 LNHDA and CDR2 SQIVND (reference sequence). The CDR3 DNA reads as TGTGCCAGTAGTAACGGGGGGTTTCATGCTTTCTTT. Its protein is CASSNGGFHAFF.

The CDR3 region has the DNA TGTGCCAGCAGCTTAGGGGGGCAGGGCTCCTATGAAAAACTGTTTTTT. The encoded protein is CASSLGGQGSYEKLFF. The J gene is TRBJ1-4, the V gene TRBV7-2; D is possibly TRBD1 (6 bases). V lost 1 base and J 6 bases, leaving 15 bases between the germline ends. Germline values: CDR1 SGHTA, CDR2 FQGNSA. The CDR3 is made up of 16 amino acids.

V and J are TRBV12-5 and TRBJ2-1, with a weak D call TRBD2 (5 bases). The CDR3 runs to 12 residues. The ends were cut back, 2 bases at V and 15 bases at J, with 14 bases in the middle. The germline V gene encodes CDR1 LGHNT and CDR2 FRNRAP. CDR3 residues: CASGLPRRGLFF. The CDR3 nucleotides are TGTGCTAGTGGTTTGCCACGTCGGGGTCTGTTCTTC.

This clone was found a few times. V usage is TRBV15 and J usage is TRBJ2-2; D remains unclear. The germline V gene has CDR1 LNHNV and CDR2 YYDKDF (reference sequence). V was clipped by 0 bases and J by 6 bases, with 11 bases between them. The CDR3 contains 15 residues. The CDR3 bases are TGTGCCACCAGCAGAGAACGGAGAAGGGCCGGGGAGCTGTTTTTT. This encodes CATSRERRRAGELFF.

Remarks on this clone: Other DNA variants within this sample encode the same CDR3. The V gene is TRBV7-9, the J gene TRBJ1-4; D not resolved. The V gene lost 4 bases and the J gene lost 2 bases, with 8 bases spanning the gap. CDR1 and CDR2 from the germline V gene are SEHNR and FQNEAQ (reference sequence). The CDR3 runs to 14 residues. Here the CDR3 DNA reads TGTGCCAGCAGCTCATCGGCCACTAATGAAAAACTGTTTTTT. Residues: CASSSSATNEKLFF.

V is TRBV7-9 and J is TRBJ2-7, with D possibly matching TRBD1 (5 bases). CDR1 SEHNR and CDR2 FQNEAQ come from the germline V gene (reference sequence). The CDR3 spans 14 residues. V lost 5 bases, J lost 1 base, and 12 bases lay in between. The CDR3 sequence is CASSHQGLSYEQYF. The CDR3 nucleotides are TGTGCCAGCAGCCACCAGGGATTATCCTACGAGCAGTACTTC.

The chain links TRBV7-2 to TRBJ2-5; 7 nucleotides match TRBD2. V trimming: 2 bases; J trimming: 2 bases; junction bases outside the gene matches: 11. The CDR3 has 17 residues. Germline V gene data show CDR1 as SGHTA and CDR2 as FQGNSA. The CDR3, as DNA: TGTGCCAGCAGCTTAACCATCCTAGCGGCCCTACAAGAGACCCAGTACTTC. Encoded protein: CASSLTILAALQETQYF.

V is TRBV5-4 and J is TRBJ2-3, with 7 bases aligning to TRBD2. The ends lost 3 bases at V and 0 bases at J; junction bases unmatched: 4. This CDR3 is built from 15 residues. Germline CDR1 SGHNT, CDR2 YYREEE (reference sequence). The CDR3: CASSSGAGSTDTQYF. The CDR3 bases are TGTGCCAGCAGCTCCGGAGCGGGAAGCACAGATACGCAGTATTTT.

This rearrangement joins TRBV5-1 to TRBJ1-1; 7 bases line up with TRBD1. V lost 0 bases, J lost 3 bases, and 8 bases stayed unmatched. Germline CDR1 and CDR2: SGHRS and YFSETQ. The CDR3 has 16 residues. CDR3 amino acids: CASSLGTGRGDTEAFF. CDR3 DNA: TGCGCCAGCAGCTTGGGGACAGGTCGAGGGGACACTGAAGCTTTCTTT.

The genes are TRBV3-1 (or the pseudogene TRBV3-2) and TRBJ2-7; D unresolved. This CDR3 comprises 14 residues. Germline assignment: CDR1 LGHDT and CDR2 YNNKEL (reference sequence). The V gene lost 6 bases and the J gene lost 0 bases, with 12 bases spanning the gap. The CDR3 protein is CASSPGRFSYEQYF. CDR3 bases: TGTGCCAGCAGTCCCGGACGGTTCTCCTACGAGCAGTACTTC.

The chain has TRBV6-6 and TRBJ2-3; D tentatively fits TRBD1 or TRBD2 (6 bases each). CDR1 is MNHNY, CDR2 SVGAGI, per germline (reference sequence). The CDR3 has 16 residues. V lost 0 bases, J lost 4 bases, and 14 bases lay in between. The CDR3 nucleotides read TGTGCCAGCAGTTACTCGAGGGGGGCTGGCGCAGATACGCAGTATTTT. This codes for CASSYSRGAGADTQYF.

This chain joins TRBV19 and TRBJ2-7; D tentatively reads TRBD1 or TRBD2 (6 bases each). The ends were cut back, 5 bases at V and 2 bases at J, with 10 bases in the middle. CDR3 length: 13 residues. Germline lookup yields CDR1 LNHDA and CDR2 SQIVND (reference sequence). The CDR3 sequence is CASSFGGAYEQYF. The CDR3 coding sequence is TGTGCCAGTAGTTTCGGGGGCGCCTACGAGCAGTACTTC.

The CDR3 sequence is CASSRQDLGPPQHF. CDR3 nucleotides: TGTGCCAGTAGCCGACAGGACCTGGGTCCGCCCCAGCATTTT. The chain combines TRBV19 with TRBJ1-5; D is possibly TRBD1 (6 bases). Per germline, CDR1 LNHDA and CDR2 SQIVND (reference sequence). Trimming took 6 bases from V and 9 from J, leaving 18 bases between them. This CDR3 contains 14 residues.

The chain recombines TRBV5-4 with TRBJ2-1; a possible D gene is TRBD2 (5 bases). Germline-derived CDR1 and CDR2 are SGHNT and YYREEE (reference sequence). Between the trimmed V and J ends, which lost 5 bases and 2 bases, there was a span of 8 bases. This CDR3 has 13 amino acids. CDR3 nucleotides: TGTGCCAGCAGTAGCGACCCCTACAATGAGCAGTTCTTC. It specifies CASSSDPYNEQFF.